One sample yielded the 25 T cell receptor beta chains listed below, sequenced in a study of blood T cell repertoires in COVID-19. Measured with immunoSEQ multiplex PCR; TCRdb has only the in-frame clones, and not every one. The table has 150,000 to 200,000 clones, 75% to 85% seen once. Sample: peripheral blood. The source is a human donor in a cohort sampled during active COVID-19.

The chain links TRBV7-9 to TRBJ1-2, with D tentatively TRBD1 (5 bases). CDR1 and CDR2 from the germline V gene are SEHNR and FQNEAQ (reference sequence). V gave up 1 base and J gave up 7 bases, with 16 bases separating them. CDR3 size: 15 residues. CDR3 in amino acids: CASSLEGRWPGGYTF. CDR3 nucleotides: TGTGCCAGCAGCTTAGAGGGGCGCTGGCCTGGTGGCTACACCTTC. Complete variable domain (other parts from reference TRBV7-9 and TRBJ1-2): DTGVSQNPRHKITKRGQNVTFRCDPISEHNRLYWYRQTLGQGPEFLTYFQNEAQLEKSRLLSDRFSAERPKGSFSTLEIQRTEQGDSAMYLCASSLEGRWPGGYTFGSGTRLTVV.

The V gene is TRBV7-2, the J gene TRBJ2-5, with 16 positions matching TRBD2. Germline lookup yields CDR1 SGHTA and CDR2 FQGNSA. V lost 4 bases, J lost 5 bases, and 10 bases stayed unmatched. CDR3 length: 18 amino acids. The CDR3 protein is CASSSGTSGRAGEETQYF. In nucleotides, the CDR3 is TGTGCCAGCAGCTCCGGGACTAGCGGGAGGGCTGGCGAGGAGACCCAGTACTTC.

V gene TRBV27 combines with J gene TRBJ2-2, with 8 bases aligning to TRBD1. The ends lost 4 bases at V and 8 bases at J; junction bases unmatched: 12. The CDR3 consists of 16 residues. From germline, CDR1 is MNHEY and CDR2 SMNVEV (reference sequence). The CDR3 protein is CASSSEGTGLLGELFF. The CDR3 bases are TGTGCCAGCAGTTCGGAGGGGACAGGTTTGTTGGGGGAGCTGTTTTTT.

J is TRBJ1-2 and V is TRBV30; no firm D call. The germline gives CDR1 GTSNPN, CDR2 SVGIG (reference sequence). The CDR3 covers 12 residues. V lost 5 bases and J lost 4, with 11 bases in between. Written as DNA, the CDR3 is TGTGCCTGGGGGCGGAACCCCTATGGCTACACCTTC. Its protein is CAWGRNPYGYTF.

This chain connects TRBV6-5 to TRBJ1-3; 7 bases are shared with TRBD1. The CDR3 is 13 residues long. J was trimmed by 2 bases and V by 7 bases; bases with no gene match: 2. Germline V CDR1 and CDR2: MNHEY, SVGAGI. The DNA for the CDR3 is TGTGCCAGCAAACAGGGGCCTGGAAACACCATATATTTT. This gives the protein CASKQGPGNTIYF.

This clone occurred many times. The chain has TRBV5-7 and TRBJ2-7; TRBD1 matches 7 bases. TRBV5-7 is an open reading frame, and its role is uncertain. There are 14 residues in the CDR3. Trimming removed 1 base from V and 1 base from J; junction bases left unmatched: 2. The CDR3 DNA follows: TGTGCCAGCAGCTTGAAGGGACAGTCCTACGAGCAGTACTTC. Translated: CASSLKGQSYEQYF.

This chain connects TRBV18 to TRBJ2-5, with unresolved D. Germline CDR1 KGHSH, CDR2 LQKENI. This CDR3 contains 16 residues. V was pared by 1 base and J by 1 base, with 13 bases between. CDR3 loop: CASSPLGTSTQETQYF. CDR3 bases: TGTGCCAGCTCACCACTGGGCACCTCAACCCAAGAGACCCAGTACTTC.

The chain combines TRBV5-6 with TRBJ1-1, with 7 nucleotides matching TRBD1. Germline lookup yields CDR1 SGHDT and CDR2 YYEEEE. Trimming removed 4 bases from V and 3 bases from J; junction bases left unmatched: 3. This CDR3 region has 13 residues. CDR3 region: CASSGRGYTEAFF. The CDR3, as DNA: TGTGCCAGCAGCGGCAGGGGGTACACTGAAGCTTTCTTT.

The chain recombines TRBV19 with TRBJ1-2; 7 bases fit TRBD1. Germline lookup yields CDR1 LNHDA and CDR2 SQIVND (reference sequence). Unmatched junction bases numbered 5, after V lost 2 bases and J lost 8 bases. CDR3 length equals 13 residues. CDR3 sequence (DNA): TGTGCCAGTAGTATACCGCCGACAGGGGGCTACACCTTC. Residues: CASSIPPTGGYTF.

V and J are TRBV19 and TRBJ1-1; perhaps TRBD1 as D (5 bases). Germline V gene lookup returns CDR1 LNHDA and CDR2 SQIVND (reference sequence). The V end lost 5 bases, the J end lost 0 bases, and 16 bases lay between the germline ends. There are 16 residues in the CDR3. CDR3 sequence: CASSLGWGRMNTEAFF. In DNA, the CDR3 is TGTGCCAGTAGTCTAGGTTGGGGCCGCATGAACACTGAAGCTTTCTTT.

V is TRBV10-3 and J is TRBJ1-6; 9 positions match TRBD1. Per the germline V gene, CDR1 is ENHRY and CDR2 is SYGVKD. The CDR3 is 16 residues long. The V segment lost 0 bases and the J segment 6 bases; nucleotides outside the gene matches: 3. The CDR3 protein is CAISESGQGSNSPLHF. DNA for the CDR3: TGTGCCATCAGTGAGTCCGGACAGGGGAGTAATTCACCCCTCCACTTT.

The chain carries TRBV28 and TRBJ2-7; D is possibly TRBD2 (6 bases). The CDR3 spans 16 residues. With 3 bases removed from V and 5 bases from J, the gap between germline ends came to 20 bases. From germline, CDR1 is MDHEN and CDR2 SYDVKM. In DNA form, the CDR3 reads TGTGCCAGCAGTTTCCCCAGTCGGGGGAACGGGGACGAGCAGTACTTC. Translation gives CASSFPSRGNGDEQYF.

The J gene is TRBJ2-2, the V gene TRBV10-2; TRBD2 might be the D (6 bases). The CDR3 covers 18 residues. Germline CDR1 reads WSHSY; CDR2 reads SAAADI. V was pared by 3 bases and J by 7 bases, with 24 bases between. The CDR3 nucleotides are TGCGCCAGCAGTGACTTACACCTTTCCGGACTACCCGTCGGGGAGCTGTTTTTT. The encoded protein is CASSDLHLSGLPVGELFF.

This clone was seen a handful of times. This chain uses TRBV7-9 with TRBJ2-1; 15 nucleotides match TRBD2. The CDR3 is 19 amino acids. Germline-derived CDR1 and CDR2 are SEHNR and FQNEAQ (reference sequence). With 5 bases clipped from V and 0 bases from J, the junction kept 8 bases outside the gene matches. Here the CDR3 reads CASSPSGTSGRLSYNEQFF. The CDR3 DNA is TGTGCCAGCAGCCCCTCGGGGACTAGCGGGAGGCTCTCCTACAATGAGCAGTTCTTC.

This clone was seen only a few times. This CDR3 reads CASSFRQGFFF. The CDR3 coding sequence is TGTGCCAGCAGCTTCCGACAGGGATTCTTCTTC. V is TRBV11-2 and J is TRBJ2-1; 7 nucleotides line up with TRBD1. The J segment lost 16 bases and the V segment lost 3 bases, leaving 6 bases of the junction unmatched. There are 11 residues in the CDR3. CDR1 and CDR2 from the germline V gene are SGHAT and FQNNGV.

CDR3: CASSIGPGKNQPQHF. In nucleotides, the CDR3 is TGTGCCAGTAGTATAGGACCGGGAAAAAATCAGCCCCAGCATTTT. The chain has TRBV19 and TRBJ1-5; D unclear. V shed 1 base and J shed 4 bases, with 11 bases lying between them. CDR1 is LNHDA, CDR2 SQIVND, per germline (reference sequence). The CDR3 is 15 amino acids.

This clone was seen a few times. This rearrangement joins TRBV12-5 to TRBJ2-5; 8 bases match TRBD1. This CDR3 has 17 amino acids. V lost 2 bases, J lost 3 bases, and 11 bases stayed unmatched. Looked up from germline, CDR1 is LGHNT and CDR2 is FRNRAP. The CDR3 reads CASGLSWAGQGEETQYF. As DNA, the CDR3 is TGTGCTAGTGGTTTGTCGTGGGCTGGACAGGGCGAAGAGACCCAGTACTTC.

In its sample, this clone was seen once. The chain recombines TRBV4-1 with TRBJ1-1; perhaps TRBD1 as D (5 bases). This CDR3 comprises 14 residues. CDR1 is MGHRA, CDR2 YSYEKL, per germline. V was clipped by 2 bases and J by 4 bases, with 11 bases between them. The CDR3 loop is CASSQFDSLTEAFF. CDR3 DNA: TGCGCCAGCAGCCAATTCGACAGCCTCACTGAAGCTTTCTTT.

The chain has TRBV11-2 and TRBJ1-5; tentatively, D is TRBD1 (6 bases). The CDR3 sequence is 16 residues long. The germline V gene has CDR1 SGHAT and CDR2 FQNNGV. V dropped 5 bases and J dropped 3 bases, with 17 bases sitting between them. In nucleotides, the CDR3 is TGTGCCAGCAGCCAGGGGTTAGGGTGGGCCAATCAGCCCCAGCATTTT. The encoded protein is CASSQGLGWANQPQHF.

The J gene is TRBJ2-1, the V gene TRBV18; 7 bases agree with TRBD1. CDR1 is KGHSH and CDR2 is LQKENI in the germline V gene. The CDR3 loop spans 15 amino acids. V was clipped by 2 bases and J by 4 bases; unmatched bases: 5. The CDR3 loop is CASSPGTEGYNEQFF. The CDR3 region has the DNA TGTGCCAGCTCACCAGGGACAGAGGGGTACAATGAGCAGTTCTTC.

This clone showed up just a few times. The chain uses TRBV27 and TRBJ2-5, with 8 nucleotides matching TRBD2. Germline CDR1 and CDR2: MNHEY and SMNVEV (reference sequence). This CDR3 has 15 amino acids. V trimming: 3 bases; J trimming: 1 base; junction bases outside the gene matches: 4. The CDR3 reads CASSFFGRVQETQYF. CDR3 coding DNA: TGTGCCAGCAGTTTTTTCGGGAGGGTCCAAGAGACCCAGTACTTC.

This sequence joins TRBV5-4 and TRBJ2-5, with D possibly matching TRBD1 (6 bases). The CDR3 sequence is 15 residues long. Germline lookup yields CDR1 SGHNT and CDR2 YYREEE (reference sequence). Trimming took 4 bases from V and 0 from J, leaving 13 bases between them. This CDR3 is CASSDPGTHQETQYF. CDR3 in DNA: TGTGCCAGCAGCGACCCCGGGACACACCAAGAGACCCAGTACTTC. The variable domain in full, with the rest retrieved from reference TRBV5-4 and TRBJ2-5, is ETGVTQSPTHLIKTRGQQVTLRCSSQSGHNTVSWYQQALGQGPQFIFQYYREEENGRGNFPPRFSGLQFPNYSSELNVNALELDDSALYLCASSDPGTHQETQYFGPGTRLLVL.

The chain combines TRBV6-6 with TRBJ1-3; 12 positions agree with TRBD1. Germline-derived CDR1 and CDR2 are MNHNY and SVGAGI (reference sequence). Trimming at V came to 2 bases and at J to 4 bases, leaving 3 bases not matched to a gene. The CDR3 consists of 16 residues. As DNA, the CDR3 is TGTGCCAGCAGTTACCCCGGGACAGGGGGCGGAAACACCATATATTTT. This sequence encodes CASSYPGTGGGNTIYF.

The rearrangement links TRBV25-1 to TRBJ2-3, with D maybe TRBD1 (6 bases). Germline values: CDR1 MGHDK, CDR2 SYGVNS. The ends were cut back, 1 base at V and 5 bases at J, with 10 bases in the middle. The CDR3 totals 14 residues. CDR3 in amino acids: CASSEWEQGDTQYF. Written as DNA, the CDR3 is TGTGCCAGCAGTGAATGGGAACAGGGAGATACGCAGTATTTT.

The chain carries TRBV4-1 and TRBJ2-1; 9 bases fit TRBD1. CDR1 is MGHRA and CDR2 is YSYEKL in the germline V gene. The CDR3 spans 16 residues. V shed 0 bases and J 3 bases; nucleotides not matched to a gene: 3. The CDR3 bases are TGCGCCAGCAGCCAAGAAGAGACAGGGGGCTACAATGAGCAGTTCTTC. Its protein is CASSQEETGGYNEQFF.